This T cell receptor beta chain was recovered during a study of cytotoxic CD8 clonotypes in ibrutinib-treated CLL. Turning to the study itself: The sample average was approximately 280,000 productive templates and roughly 94,000 productive rearrangements.

General study results and limits: Baseline clonality, above age-matched healthy donor levels, tracked circulating CD8+ T-cell counts.

About this clone: The antigen is unknown.

Measured with immunoSEQ multiplex PCR; TCRdb has only the in-frame clones, and not every one. Of more than 200,000 clones in the sample, around 70% were seen once. Germline-derived CDR1 and CDR2 are MNHEY and SMNVEV (reference sequence). V was cut by 2 bases and J by 0 bases, with 13 bases left in between. CDR3 length: 16 amino acids. The chain carries TRBV27 and TRBJ2-5, with a weak D call TRBD1 (5 bases). Sequenced here: PBMCs, sampled after 12 months of ibrutinib treatment. The clonotype comes from a human donor with chronic lymphocytic leukemia. The CDR3 DNA is TGTGCCAGCAGTTTAAGGCAGGGTTTGTACCAAGAGACCCAGTACTTC. This gives the protein CASSLRQGLYQETQYF.